This TCR beta chain was sequenced during a study of radiotherapy plus CTLA-4 blockade in lung cancer (dated by TCRdb to between 2018 and 2020). Regarding the study in general: Objective responses were observed in approximately 17% of enrolled patients, and disease control was achieved in 31%.

The study evaluated CTLA-4 blockade (ipilimumab) given together with focal radiation therapy in patients who had chemo-refractory metastatic non-small-cell lung cancer. Receptor libraries were prepared by the immunoSEQ multiplex PCR assay. TCRdb re-hosts the immuneACCESS table, in-frame sequences only. Its copies lack some clones; in the studies checked, an unresolved V gene accounts for under half of them, and the cause for the rest is not known. Across this sample there are tens of thousands of clones, with 70% to 75% seen only once. Around 4.5% of the sample belongs to the ten largest clones. This clone is judged medium-sized (0.01 to 0.1%). The antigen it recognizes is unknown. Per-base quality was not reported, and no clone a single base away is much larger than it. Overall study outcomes, separate from this receptor: After treatment with radiotherapy and ipilimumab, TCR clones that originated in tumors expanded in peripheral blood. Early dynamic changes in blood T cell clones, together with increased serum interferon-beta after radiation, were reported as the strongest predictors of response.

Per the germline V gene, MDHEN is the CDR1 and SYDVKM is the CDR2. From the cysteine up to the phenylalanine, the CDR3 has a length of 18 residues. Only CDR3 DNA is held: 54 bases, read in frame from base 1. At the junction V is shortened by 3 bases and J by 2 bases, with 22 bases in between. In this chain, TRBV28 is recombined with TRBJ2-5, and possibly TRBD2, on 7 matching bases. The TCR originated in a human donor with non-small cell lung cancer whose response to radiotherapy plus ipilimumab could not be evaluated. This material consisted of peripheral blood, taken from a patient treated with radiotherapy plus ipilimumab. The CDR3 in this case is CASSFPSWQGGGQETQYF. The nucleotide sequence is given as TGTGCCAGCAGTTTTCCCTCATGGCAGGGAGGGGGGCAAGAGACCCAGTACTTC.